A single sample gave rise to the 18 T cell receptor beta chains below, sequenced in a study of T cell responses to AZD1222 COVID-19 vaccine. TCRdb's copy holds only in-frame clones and misses some; the assay was immunoSEQ multiplex PCR. The data hold under 150,000 clones, with approximately 94% observed a single time. The specimen was peripheral blood, collected on day 0 of AZD1222 vaccination. Every receptor here comes from an adult in good health.

The CDR3 DNA is TGTGCCTGGAGTGGTTTGACAGTTGGGTTCCACGAGCAGTACTTC. This encodes CAWSGLTVGFHEQYF. The V gene is TRBV30, the J gene TRBJ2-7, with D maybe TRBD1 (5 bases). V was cut by 1 base and J by 5 bases, with 18 bases left in between. The CDR3 consists of 15 residues. Per the germline V gene, CDR1 is GTSNPN and CDR2 is SVGIG (reference sequence).

This clone was observed once. The J gene is TRBJ1-1, the V gene TRBV6-5, with D perhaps matching TRBD1 (6 bases). The V and J ends lost 0 bases and 7 bases respectively, with 15 bases between them. The CDR3 consists of 15 residues. CDR1 and CDR2 from the germline V gene are MNHEY and SVGAGI. CDR3 region: CASSYSRGRPGEAFF. The CDR3 coding sequence is TGTGCCAGCAGTTACTCTCGGGGGCGACCGGGTGAAGCTTTCTTT.

This chain uses TRBV18 with TRBJ2-1; 10 bases agree with TRBD2. CDR3 length: 16 amino acids. V shed 3 bases, J shed 7 bases, and the junction held 9 bases outside the gene matches. CDR1 is KGHSH, CDR2 LQKENI, per germline. CDR3 protein: CASSPTSSGGANEQFF. The CDR3 bases are TGTGCCAGCTCACCTACTTCCAGCGGGGGGGCAAATGAGCAGTTCTTC.

Comments on this clone: One end of the junction is discordant with germline, which a read error may explain. V and J are TRBV6-5 and TRBJ1-4; D is unresolved. This CDR3 region has 15 residues. The V gene's germline CDR1 is MNHEY and CDR2 SVGAGI. The CDR3 nucleotides read TGTGCCAGCAGTAACTCCCCGGTTGGATCTATAAAACTGTTTTTT. It is translated as CASSNSPVGSIKLFF.

The rearrangement links TRBV28 to TRBJ2-7; no firm D call. The CDR3 extends over 14 amino acids. The V end lost 2 bases, the J end lost 0 bases, and 8 bases lay between the germline ends. CDR1 is MDHEN and CDR2 is SYDVKM in the germline V gene. The CDR3 loop reads CASSLGRHSYEQYF. The DNA for the CDR3 is TGTGCCAGCAGTTTAGGTCGGCACTCCTACGAGCAGTACTTC. Full variable domain (missing parts from reference TRBV28 and TRBJ2-7): DVKVTQSSRYLVKRTGEKVFLECVQDMDHENMFWYRQDPGLGLRLIYFSYDVKMKEKGDIPEGYSVSREKKERFSLILESASTNQTSMYLCASSLGRHSYEQYFGPGTRLTVT.

This clone was counted a single time. The V gene is TRBV19, the J gene TRBJ1-3; no reliable D call. The CDR3 length is 12 residues. Trimming shortened V by 6 bases and J by 2 bases, and 5 bases separated the two germline ends. In germline, CDR1 is LNHDA, CDR2 SQIVND (reference sequence). CDR3 DNA sequence: TGTGCCAGTAGGGGCCCTGGAAACACCATATATTTT. Translation gives CASRGPGNTIYF.

This chain joins TRBV9 and TRBJ1-3; D is undetermined. Germline V CDR1 and CDR2: SGDLS, YYNGEE. The CDR3 runs to 15 residues. Trimming cost V 3 bases and J 2 bases, with 12 bases left between them. CDR3 region: CASSGFGVAGNTIYF. CDR3 DNA: TGTGCCAGCAGCGGATTCGGAGTGGCTGGAAACACCATATATTTT. Combining the CDR3 with reference TRBV9 and TRBJ1-3 gives the whole variable domain DSGVTQTPKHLITATGQRVTLRCSPRSGDLSVYWYQQSLDQGLQFLIQYYNGEERAKGNILERFSAQQFPDLHSELNLSSLELGDSALYFCASSGFGVAGNTIYFGEGSWLTVV.

This chain uses TRBV24-1 with TRBJ2-3; possibly TRBD2 for D (5 bases). The CDR3 contains 13 residues. Germline lookup yields CDR1 KGHDR and CDR2 SFDVKD. Between the trimmed V and J ends, which lost 2 bases and 6 bases, there was a span of 8 bases. The CDR3 here is CATSDYGIDTQYF. The CDR3 nucleotides are TGTGCCACCAGTGATTACGGGATCGATACGCAGTATTTT.

This chain joins TRBV3-1 (or the pseudogene TRBV3-2) and TRBJ2-7; 12 bases are a match to TRBD2. The CDR3 contains 17 residues. Germline V gene sequence: CDR1 LGHDT, CDR2 YNNKEL (reference sequence). Losses at the gene ends were 2 bases for V and 7 bases for J; bases not matched to a gene: 12. The CDR3: CASSQTNPGLAGSEQYF. The CDR3 DNA reads as TGTGCCAGCAGCCAAACTAATCCTGGACTAGCGGGGAGTGAGCAGTACTTC.

The chain has TRBV20-1 and TRBJ2-1; 7 bases are shared with TRBD2. V was clipped by 6 bases and J by 12 bases; unmatched bases: 8. This CDR3 is 11 amino acids long. Germline V gene data show CDR1 as DFQATT and CDR2 as SNEGSKA (reference sequence). The CDR3 spells CSAHERGGQFF. The CDR3 DNA sequence: TGCAGTGCCCATGAGCGGGGTGGGCAGTTCTTC.

The V call is TRBV7-9, the J call TRBJ1-2; D is perhaps TRBD1 (5 bases). Germline CDR1 is SEHNR and CDR2 is FQNEAQ (reference sequence). The CDR3 contains 14 residues. Trimming stripped 5 bases from V and 4 bases from J, with 14 bases between. CDR3 sequence reads: CASSPTYGGYGYTF. DNA of the CDR3: TGTGCCAGCAGCCCCACGTATGGGGGCTATGGCTACACCTTC.

This chain connects TRBV27 to TRBJ2-3; D remains ambiguous. CDR1 and CDR2 (germline): MNHEY, SMNVEV (reference sequence). CDR3 length: 15 amino acids. V lost 1 base and J 5 bases, leaving 13 bases between the germline ends. The CDR3 region has the DNA TGTGCCAGCAGTTTATTCCCTCTAAGAGGAGATACGCAGTATTTT. Translated, it gives CASSLFPLRGDTQYF.

The rearrangement joins TRBV18 to TRBJ1-6, with D unresolved. The ends were cut back, 8 bases at V and 8 bases at J, with 10 bases in the middle. Germline values: CDR1 KGHSH, CDR2 LQKENI. This CDR3 is 12 amino acids long. In nucleotides, the CDR3 is TGTGCCAGCACGCTATCGGATTCACCCCTCCACTTT. It is translated as CASTLSDSPLHF. The whole variable domain, remainder taken from reference TRBV18 and TRBJ1-6, is NAGVMQNPRHLVRRRGQEARLRCSPMKGHSHVYWYRQLPEEGLKFMVYLQKENIIDESGMPKERFSAEFPKEGPSILRIQQVVRGDSAAYFCASTLSDSPLHFGNGTRLTVT.

The V gene is TRBV29-1, the J gene TRBJ1-1; D uncertain. V was shortened by 5 bases and J by 7 bases, with 8 bases between the two germline ends. This CDR3 is built from 10 residues. Germline V CDR1 and CDR2: SQVTM, ANQGSEA. DNA for the CDR3: TGCAGCGTTCTTGGCGGTGAAGCTTTCTTT. It codes for CSVLGGEAFF.

The CDR3 nucleotides read TGTGCCAGCAGTTTTTCGGGGGGCGCCTACGAGCAGTACTTC. Translated, it gives CASSFSGGAYEQYF. The chain couples TRBV27 to TRBJ2-7; weak D call: TRBD2 (7 bases). CDR1 is MNHEY, CDR2 SMNVEV, per germline (reference sequence). V lost 3 bases and J lost 2, with 11 bases in between. The CDR3 contains 14 residues.

The chain carries TRBV5-4 and TRBJ2-1; 9 bases match TRBD2. There are 18 residues in the CDR3. V was pared by 0 bases and J by 1 base, with 8 bases of the junction left unmatched. Germline CDR1 reads SGHNT; CDR2 reads YYREEE (reference sequence). The CDR3 here is CASSLGTPGLASYNEQFF. CDR3 bases: TGTGCCAGCAGCTTGGGGACCCCGGGACTAGCTTCCTACAATGAGCAGTTCTTC.

The chain links TRBV29-1 to TRBJ2-1, with a weak D call TRBD2 (6 bases). Per germline, CDR1 SQVTM and CDR2 ANQGSEA. Trimming stripped 5 bases from V and 9 bases from J, with 26 bases between. This CDR3 spans 16 amino acids. CDR3 protein: CSVSGTSVNPESEQFF. The CDR3 DNA is TGCAGCGTTTCGGGGACTTCGGTTAACCCCGAATCTGAGCAGTTCTTC.

This clone was counted between two and nine times. This chain connects TRBV2 to TRBJ1-1, with no clear D. The V gene lost 2 bases and the J gene lost 3 bases, with 13 bases spanning the gap. Germline V gene data show CDR1 as SNHLY and CDR2 as FYNNEI. The CDR3 covers 15 residues. Here the CDR3 reads CASSEIVYSDTEAFF. Written as DNA, the CDR3 is TGTGCCAGCAGTGAAATTGTTTATTCGGACACTGAAGCTTTCTTT.